This T cell receptor beta chain was captured by sequencing in a study of blood T cell repertoires in COVID-19. Study in general: COVID-19 samples, acute and convalescent, were from the United States, Italy and Spain.

Sequencing used immunoSEQ multiplex PCR; TCRdb keeps in-frame clones, though not all of them. This sample has about 140,000 clones, with 80% to 85% found just once. Sequencing was carried out using peripheral blood. This TCR came from a woman aged 55 to 70 with acute or convalescent COVID-19.

The CDR3 region is CASSSRAGTGGKETQYF. CDR3 nucleotide sequence: TGTGCCAGCTCGTCACGAGCCGGGACAGGGGGCAAAGAGACCCAGTACTTC. The chain employs TRBV18 and TRBJ2-5, with TRBD1 identical over 12 bases. This CDR3 has 17 residues. The germline V gene has CDR1 KGHSH and CDR2 LQKENI. Trimming at V came to 6 bases and at J to 3 bases, leaving 11 bases not matched to a gene.